The present T cell receptor beta chain was sequenced within a study of T cells in Graves' hyperthyroidism and ophthalmopathy. The CDR3 has 15 residues. V was shortened by 4 bases and J by 1 base, with 16 bases between the two germline ends. CDR1 and CDR2 from the germline V gene are SQVTM and ANQGSEA. Based on clinical symptoms, serum thyroxine and TRAb, thyroid ultrasound and orbital computed tomography, diagnoses were reached. The CDR3 regions of TCR beta were amplified from RNA transcripts. Carried out on the TCR CDR3, a first-round RT-PCR used the HTBI primer set. TCRdb recomputed calls from the multiplex PCR reads with MiXCR, one row per CDR3 protein. The profile shows around 620,000 distinct CDR3 sequences, approximately 44% of them singletons.

This sequence joins TRBV29-1 and TRBJ1-1; the D gene is possibly TRBD1 (6 bases). This receptor was obtained from an adult woman with Graves' disease, either hyperthyroidism or ophthalmopathy (not recorded which). Input material: peripheral blood or thyroid tissue (not recorded which). The CDR3 DNA reads TGCAGCGTTGGCGGCGCGGGGGCACCGAACACTGAAGCTTTCTTT. It encodes CSVGGAGAPNTEAFF.